This entry is about one T cell receptor (beta chain). The antigen remains undetermined. The CDR3 consists of 17 residues. V was trimmed by 1 base and J by 5 bases, leaving 20 bases between them. This entry belongs to a study of spatial heterogeneity in lung cancer. The wider study: Consistently, beta-chain sequences turned up in larger numbers than alpha-chain sequences did. Overall study findings and caveats: Relative to follow-up, resection was when ubiquitous expanded tumor TCRs appeared more in blood.

Unique molecular identifiers tagged every individual TCR cDNA molecule. TCRdb re-derived calls from the 5' RACE reads in MiXCR, one entry per CDR3 protein. The data hold around 45,000 distinct CDR3 sequences, with 12% to 15% observed a single time. Time point in this sample: sample taken at primary tumor resection. Tumor, nontumor lung or frozen PBMC supplied whole RNA that was sequenced unsorted. The donors were approximately 70 patients with non-small cell lung cancer that was early-stage and untreated. The chain recombines TRBV12-3 or TRBV12-4 with TRBJ1-1; TRBD1 is a possible D gene (5 bases). This specimen was PBMCs, taken at surgery. This receptor was obtained from a male donor with early-stage non-small cell lung cancer. CDR3 sequence: CASSLDAGHTGGTEAFF. CDR3 coding DNA: TGTGCCAGCAGTTTAGATGCGGGGCACACCGGAGGGACTGAAGCTTTCTTT.